The clone carrying this T cell receptor (beta chain) was seen more than once but under ten times. The antigen remains undetermined. Genomic DNA acted as the template from which TCR beta VDJ combination and CDR3 sequence profiling were carried out. MiXCR, run by TCRdb on the reads, gives a single entry per CDR3 protein. The table includes 74,000 or so distinct CDR3 sequences, 45% to 60% detected once. The sample is drawn from a study of CD8+CD57+ T cells in acquired aplastic anemia. About the research overall: The mean DNA yield obtained from sorted CD4+ and CD8+ cells came to about 3 ug. Healthy donors gave roughly 9.9 million reads on average for CD4+ cells. Study findings and constraints: Overlap between patients and controls comprised roughly 28 CD8+ CDR3 sequences. Patients and healthy controls showed no significant CD8+ Simpson's diversity difference.

Losses at the gene ends were 3 bases for V and 4 bases for J; bases not matched to a gene: 7. Germline CDR1 and CDR2: ENHRY and SYGVKD. This CDR3 contains 15 residues. Sample: sorted CD4+, CD8+, or CD8+CD57+ T cells (not recorded which) from PBMCs. The chain recombines TRBV10-3 with TRBJ2-7, with 9 bases aligning to TRBD2. The receptor's source is a human donor in good health, serving as a control. As DNA, the CDR3 is TGTGCCATCAGTGATGGCGGGGGGGCTTGGTACGAGCAGTACTTC. Protein product: CAISDGGGAWYEQYF.